The 8 T cell receptor beta chains below all came from one sample that was sequenced in a study of Graves' ophthalmopathy and Graves' hyperthyroidism. Amplification from RNA transcripts yielded the TCR beta CDR3 regions. The workflow started with a first-round RT-PCR run with HTBI primers and then moved on to a second-round multiplex PCR. MiXCR, applied by TCRdb to the multiplex PCR reads, yields one record per CDR3 protein. Counted here are 900,000 to 1,200,000 distinct CDR3 sequences, around a third occurring once; the ten biggest clones make up roughly 11%. Material for sequencing was peripheral blood or thyroid tissue (not recorded which). The receptors come from an adult man with Graves' hyperthyroidism.

The V gene is TRBV19, the J gene TRBJ1-5; maybe TRBD1 (5 bases). The CDR3 is made up of 18 amino acids. V lost 4 bases and J lost 1, with 20 bases in between. The germline V gene encodes CDR1 LNHDA and CDR2 SQIVND (reference sequence). Here the CDR3 reads CASSKRESPGRSNQPQHF. As DNA, the CDR3 is TGTGCCAGTAGTAAACGAGAAAGTCCGGGGCGAAGCAATCAGCCCCAGCATTTT.

Remarks on this clonotype: This may be a read error, as it is one base from a much larger clone. The chain links TRBV29-1 to TRBJ2-7; no reliable D call. The germline CDR1 and CDR2 sequences are SQVTM and ANQGSEA. The CDR3 has 13 residues. In nucleotides, the CDR3 is TGCAACGTTGAATTCGTGGTTTCCGACGAGCAGTACTTC. It is translated as CNVEFVVSDEQYF.

This clonotype was counted ten times or more. The J gene is TRBJ1-2, the V gene TRBV9; tentative D call: TRBD1 (5 bases). V was trimmed by 0 bases and J by 5 bases, leaving 20 bases between them. CDR3 length: 17 residues. Germline V gene lookup returns CDR1 SGDLS and CDR2 YYNGEE. CDR3 in amino acids: CASSVDGGRTGLYGYTF. DNA of the CDR3: TGTGCCAGCAGCGTAGACGGGGGACGAACTGGACTGTATGGCTACACCTTC.

This clonotype was counted ten times or more. This CDR3 is CASSFETGIQPQHF. CDR3 DNA: TGTGCCAGCAGCTTCGAGACAGGGATTCAGCCCCAGCATTTT. The rearrangement links TRBV7-2 to TRBJ1-5, with 7 bases matching TRBD1. The CDR3 has 14 residues. CDR1 SGHTA and CDR2 FQGNSA come from the germline V gene. The junction had 5 bases not matched to a gene; V was cut back by 3 bases and J by 6 bases.

This clonotype was observed at least ten times. CDR3 region: CASSSKGQAAYEQYF. The CDR3 coding sequence is TGTGCCAGCAGTTCGAAGGGACAGGCAGCCTACGAGCAGTACTTC. The chain uses TRBV6-6 and TRBJ2-7; 8 bases are a match to TRBD1. The V gene's germline CDR1 is MNHNY and CDR2 SVGAGI (reference sequence). V dropped 4 bases and J dropped 2; count of bases not matched to a gene: 7. The CDR3 extends over 15 amino acids.

This clonotype was seen at least ten times. V and J are TRBV2 and TRBJ1-1, with 7 bases that match TRBD1. The CDR3 has 15 amino acids. The ends lost 7 bases at V and 0 bases at J; junction bases unmatched: 8. CDR1 is SNHLY, CDR2 FYNNEI, per germline. The chain's CDR3 is CASTQGGNMNTEAFF. As DNA, the CDR3 is TGTGCCAGCACCCAAGGGGGCAACATGAACACTGAAGCTTTCTTT.

The table lists this clonotype with a few counts. Just one base apart from a much larger clone, this may be a read error. V is TRBV7-8 and J is TRBJ2-7; TRBD1 or TRBD2 may be the D gene (5 bases each). V lost 8 bases, J lost 2 bases, and 16 bases lay in between. CDR1 SGHVS and CDR2 FQNEAQ come from the germline V gene. The length of the CDR3 is 14 residues. CDR3 DNA: TGTGCCAGCGGCTCCTGGGACGGCACCTACGAGCAGTACTTC. It translates to CASGSWDGTYEQYF.

This clonotype has at least ten counts. J is TRBJ1-1 and V is TRBV7-2; no reliable D call. Germline V lookup: CDR1 SGHTA, CDR2 FQGNSA. This CDR3 region has 15 residues. V was cut by 5 bases and J by 4 bases, with 17 bases left in between. The CDR3 DNA is TGTGCCAGCAGCCCCCCCCTGTCGGTTTTCACTGAAGCTTTCTTT. Translated: CASSPPLSVFTEAFF.